This passage covers 20 T cell receptor beta chains from one sample sequenced in a study of post-analysis software for immune sequencing data. Study-level points and caveats: Patients showed TRBV5-6, TRBV5-1 and TRBV20-1 among four to six TRBV segments more frequent than in controls.

Included in the TCR beta cDNA libraries were unique molecular identifiers. TCRdb reprocessed the PCR reads with MiXCR, giving one entry per CDR3 protein. The sample holds roughly 620,000 distinct CDR3 sequences; 40% to 50% are singletons and the top ten take 1.5% to 2%. Their antigen targets remain unknown. The sample consisted of blood. These receptors were obtained from a girl between 10 and 17 years old with multiple sclerosis.

This clonotype was found once. This CDR3 fails to terminate in the conserved phenylalanine or tryptophan, so it likely reflects a read error. The rearrangement links TRBV28 to TRBJ1-5; 9 bases agree with TRBD1. CDR1 is MDHEN and CDR2 is SYDVKM in the germline V gene. Trimming cost V 5 bases and J 6 bases; bases outside gene matches: 5. The CDR3 totals 14 residues. The CDR3 is CASSRTGASQPQHC. CDR3 DNA sequence: TGTGCCAGCAGTCGGACAGGGGCCAGTCAGCCCCAGCATTGT.

The chain combines TRBV5-1 with TRBJ2-7; maybe TRBD1 (6 bases). From germline, CDR1 is SGHRS and CDR2 YFSETQ. The CDR3 contains 13 residues. V shed 3 bases and J shed 6 bases, with 13 bases lying between them. The CDR3 coding sequence is TGCGCCAGCAGCTCGGACAGAGCCTGCGAGCAGTACTTC. This codes for CASSSDRACEQYF.

The rearrangement links TRBV12-3 or TRBV12-4 to TRBJ2-7; TRBD2 matches 10 bases. The CDR3 sequence is 17 residues long. V shed 6 bases and J 5 bases; nucleotides not matched to a gene: 16. CDR3 DNA: TGTGCCAGCAGCCCCCAGCCGAGGGGGACTAGCGCCCACGAGCAGTACTTC. Amino acids: CASSPQPRGTSAHEQYF.

The J gene is TRBJ2-5, the V gene TRBV24-1, with 7 bases lining up with TRBD1. V lost 3 bases, J lost 11 bases, and 26 bases stayed unmatched. The CDR3 spans 19 residues. Germline V gene sequence: CDR1 KGHDR, CDR2 SFDVKD. The CDR3 region is CATSDPSYDRQGPYNEQYF. Written as DNA, the CDR3 is TGTGCCACCAGTGATCCCTCCTATGATCGACAGGGCCCCTACAATGAGCAGTACTTC.

The chain combines TRBV6-1 with TRBJ2-4; D is perhaps TRBD2 (5 bases). Germline V gene data show CDR1 as MNHNS and CDR2 as SASEGT. There are 17 residues in the CDR3. Trimming stripped 3 bases from V and 1 base from J, with 16 bases between. In nucleotides, the CDR3 is TGTGCCAGCAGTGAGCTGAAGGGAGCCCGGGCCAAAAACATTCAGTACTTC. This encodes CASSELKGARAKNIQYF.

This rearrangement joins TRBV12-3 or TRBV12-4 to TRBJ1-2; no definite D call. The CDR3 spans 16 residues. V was shortened by 3 bases and J by 0 bases, with 14 bases between the two germline ends. In nucleotides, the CDR3 is TGTGCCAGCAGTTTTTCCCCGCTCAGGCCTAACTATGGCTACACCTTC. Amino acids: CASSFSPLRPNYGYTF.

V is TRBV20-1 and J is TRBJ2-1, with D hard to call. This CDR3 contains 15 residues. Germline V lookup: CDR1 DFQATT, CDR2 SNEGSKA (reference sequence). Between the trimmed V and J ends, which lost 5 bases and 2 bases, there was a span of 16 bases. CDR3 loop: CSAQERRIPYNEQFF. CDR3 nucleotides: TGCAGTGCTCAGGAGAGGCGGATCCCCTACAATGAGCAGTTCTTC.

The chain uses TRBV20-1 and TRBJ2-4, with 7 bases lining up with TRBD2. Germline CDR1 and CDR2: DFQATT and SNEGSKA (reference sequence). The length of the CDR3 is 14 residues. J was trimmed by 2 bases and V by 8 bases; bases with no gene match: 9. The CDR3 nucleotides read TGCAGTACTGGACCCGGGGGGTCCAAAAACATTCAGTACTTC. This encodes CSTGPGGSKNIQYF.

The chain carries TRBV10-3 and TRBJ1-2; TRBD1 is a possible D gene (6 bases). The V end lost 0 bases, the J end lost 4 bases, and 9 bases lay between the germline ends. Germline loops: CDR1 ENHRY, CDR2 SYGVKD. The CDR3 spans 14 residues. The CDR3 coding sequence is TGTGCCATCAGTGAGTCCCGGGACACCTATGGCTACACCTTC. Amino acids: CAISESRDTYGYTF.

This chain connects TRBV20-1 to TRBJ1-4, with D unresolved. The CDR3 runs to 14 residues. Between the trimmed V and J ends, which lost 3 bases and 8 bases, there was a span of 16 bases. From germline, CDR1 is DFQATT and CDR2 SNEGSKA (reference sequence). CDR3 sequence (DNA): TGCAGTGCTAGTCGACCGGATCCGGTGGAAAAACTGTTTTTT. This gives the protein CSASRPDPVEKLFF.

The genes are TRBV20-1 and TRBJ2-4; TRBD2 might be the D (6 bases). The CDR3 totals 13 residues. Germline values: CDR1 DFQATT, CDR2 SNEGSKA (reference sequence). With 6 bases removed from V and 7 bases from J, the gap between germline ends came to 16 bases. CDR3 protein: CSADIWDSNIQYF. CDR3 DNA: TGCAGTGCGGATATATGGGACTCTAACATTCAGTACTTC.

This rearrangement joins TRBV5-1 to TRBJ2-5; 7 bases map to TRBD1. The junction had 7 bases not matched to a gene; V was cut back by 3 bases and J by 5 bases. The length of the CDR3 is 14 residues. Germline CDR1 SGHRS, CDR2 YFSETQ. As DNA, the CDR3 is TGCGCCAGCAGCTCCCGGGGACAGTCCGAGACCCAGTACTTC. This encodes CASSSRGQSETQYF. The whole variable domain, remainder taken from reference TRBV5-1 and TRBJ2-5, is KAGVTQTPRYLIKTRGQQVTLSCSPISGHRSVSWYQQTPGQGLQFLFEYFSETQRNKGNFPGRFSGRQFSNSRSEMNVSTLELGDSALYLCASSSRGQSETQYFGPGTRLLVL.

The J gene is TRBJ2-1, the V gene TRBV7-9, with D perhaps TRBD2 (6 bases). The germline V gene has CDR1 SEHNR and CDR2 FQNEAQ (reference sequence). This CDR3 has 14 amino acids. Deletions cut 5 bases from V and 10 bases from J, with 18 bases between. The CDR3 DNA sequence: TGTGCCAGCAGCACCACGGACTACCTTGGGGAGCAGTTCTTC. This codes for CASSTTDYLGEQFF.

This clonotype was picked up a small number of times. The chain combines TRBV10-3 with TRBJ2-7; 11 bases line up with TRBD1. Germline CDR1 reads ENHRY; CDR2 reads SYGVKD. This CDR3 comprises 15 residues. The junction had 2 bases not matched to a gene; V was cut back by 0 bases and J by 4 bases. CDR3 sequence reads: CAISESGTGGYEQYF. The DNA for the CDR3 is TGTGCCATCAGTGAGTCCGGGACAGGGGGTTACGAGCAGTACTTC.

This clonotype turned up a few times. The V and J genes are TRBV6-5 and TRBJ1-2, with TRBD1 as a possible D gene (5 bases). From germline, CDR1 is MNHEY and CDR2 SVGAGI. The CDR3 spans 15 residues. Trimming left V 4 bases short and J 4 bases short, with 16 bases between. CDR3 protein: CASSSRTGGFYGYTF. CDR3 sequence (DNA): TGTGCCAGCAGTTCCCGGACCGGGGGATTCTATGGCTACACCTTC.

Details on this clonotype: One end of the junction does not line up with germline, which may come from a read error. The V call is TRBV7-9, the J call TRBJ2-7; the D is unclear. From germline, CDR1 is SEHNR and CDR2 FQNEAQ (reference sequence). The CDR3 is 15 amino acids. The CDR3, as DNA: TGTACCAGCAGCTTAGATTTTGACTCCGCCAACGAGCAGTACTTC. Its protein is CTSSLDFDSANEQYF.

The sample holds a few counts of this clonotype. The V and J genes are TRBV5-1 and TRBJ2-7; weak D call: TRBD2 (6 bases). This CDR3 is built from 13 residues. V was pared by 0 bases and J by 5 bases, with 9 bases between. CDR1 is SGHRS and CDR2 is YFSETQ in the germline V gene. CDR3 protein: CASSLAGGDEQYF. Here the CDR3 DNA reads TGCGCCAGCAGCTTGGCCGGGGGTGACGAGCAGTACTTC.

The genes are TRBV2 and TRBJ2-2, with unresolved D. The V and J ends lost 7 bases and 7 bases respectively, with 10 bases between them. Per germline, CDR1 SNHLY and CDR2 FYNNEI. The CDR3 covers 12 residues. CDR3 coding DNA: TGTGCCAGCAATTGGGCCGACGGGGAGCTGTTTTTT. Encoded protein: CASNWADGELFF.

The chain recombines TRBV7-8 with TRBJ1-1; 10 positions agree with TRBD1. The junction had 3 bases not matched to a gene; V was cut back by 3 bases and J by 5 bases. Germline CDR1 and CDR2: SGHVS and FQNEAQ. This CDR3 has 14 residues. In DNA form, the CDR3 reads TGTGCCAGCAGCTTGAGGACAGGGGGGACTGAAGCTTTCTTT. Residues: CASSLRTGGTEAFF.

There are a few counts of this clonotype. The rearrangement links TRBV10-3 to TRBJ2-3, with TRBD2 identical over 7 bases. This CDR3 has 16 residues. After removal of 3 bases from V and 2 bases from J, the junction contained 8 bases not matched to a gene. CDR1 ENHRY and CDR2 SYGVKD come from the germline V gene. This CDR3 reads CAISDFAGDLTDTQYF. CDR3 nucleotide sequence: TGTGCCATCAGTGATTTTGCGGGGGACCTCACAGATACGCAGTATTTT.